The 25 T cell receptor beta chains below were found in one sample sequenced in a study of cytomegalovirus exposure and HLA in healthy donors. Assay: immunoSEQ multiplex PCR; the TCRdb copy retains only in-frame clones and omits some. Found here are fewer than 200,000 clones, about 83% of them singletons; the top ten hold 1.4%. The sample taken for sequencing was PBMCs. Receptor source: a woman aged 30 to 39 in good health and CMV-seronegative.

This clone appeared once. The chain couples TRBV9 to TRBJ2-1; 8 bases fit TRBD2. Germline CDR1 reads SGDLS; CDR2 reads YYNGEE. The length of the CDR3 is 16 residues. V trimming: 2 bases; J trimming: 0 bases; junction bases outside the gene matches: 4. The CDR3 here is CASSVRGGRSYNEQFF. DNA for the CDR3: TGTGCCAGCAGCGTCCGGGGGGGCCGCTCCTACAATGAGCAGTTCTTC.

The CDR3, as DNA: TGTGCCTGGAGGGCCGGGGGCACCGGGGAGCTGTTTTTT. Translating gives CAWRAGGTGELFF. The chain carries TRBV30 and TRBJ2-2, with TRBD2 as a possible D gene (6 bases). Trimming cost V 3 bases and J 4 bases, with 9 bases left between them. The CDR3 is made up of 13 amino acids. CDR1 GTSNPN and CDR2 SVGIG come from the germline V gene (reference sequence).

The chain links TRBV7-8 to TRBJ1-1; 8 bases line up with TRBD1. The CDR3 is made up of 15 amino acids. Per germline, CDR1 SGHVS and CDR2 FQNEAQ. J gave up 5 bases and V 1 base, and 6 bases lay outside the gene matches. The CDR3: CASSLGLDRATEAFF. As DNA, the CDR3 is TGTGCCAGCAGCTTAGGATTGGACAGGGCAACTGAAGCTTTCTTT.

CDR3 amino acids: CASSSGTAEAFF. The CDR3 DNA sequence: TGTGCCAGCAGTTCAGGGACAGCAGAAGCTTTCTTT. The chain combines TRBV6-5 with TRBJ1-1, with 7 bases lining up with TRBD1. CDR1 and CDR2 (germline): MNHEY, SVGAGI. Trimming cost V 4 bases and J 8 bases; bases outside gene matches: 4. The CDR3 has 12 amino acids.

The rearrangement uses TRBV27 and TRBJ2-2; 7 bases agree with TRBD2. The CDR3 runs to 16 residues. V dropped 1 base and J dropped 6; count of bases not matched to a gene: 8. Germline V gene lookup returns CDR1 MNHEY and CDR2 SMNVEV (reference sequence). The CDR3 nucleotides read TGTGCCAGCAGTTTATTGGCGGAGGGAGGGGCCGGGGAGCTGTTTTTT. This translates into CASSLLAEGGAGELFF.

This clone was detected a few times. This rearrangement joins TRBV5-6 to TRBJ1-2, with D possibly TRBD1 on 5 matching bases. Trimming took 5 bases from V and 4 from J, leaving 12 bases between them. Per germline, CDR1 SGHDT and CDR2 YYEEEE. The CDR3 extends over 13 amino acids. CDR3 residues: CASRYRSIYGYTF. As DNA, the CDR3 is TGTGCCAGCAGGTACAGGTCGATCTATGGCTACACCTTC.

The chain has TRBV9 and TRBJ2-3, with unresolved D. With 3 bases removed from V and 2 bases from J, the gap between germline ends came to 7 bases. The germline gives CDR1 SGDLS, CDR2 YYNGEE. The length of the CDR3 is 13 residues. The CDR3 here is CASSGANTDTQYF. DNA of the CDR3: TGTGCCAGCAGCGGGGCGAACACAGATACGCAGTATTTT.

This chain uses TRBV5-1 with TRBJ1-1; 12 nucleotides line up with TRBD1. V shed 4 bases and J 1 base; nucleotides not matched to a gene: 5. CDR1 SGHRS and CDR2 YFSETQ come from the germline V gene. The length of the CDR3 is 16 residues. CDR3 protein: CASSPGQGARNTEAFF. CDR3 nucleotide sequence: TGCGCCAGCAGCCCGGGACAGGGGGCCCGGAACACTGAAGCTTTCTTT.

The CDR3 region is CSVEDQYRDYGYTF. The CDR3 nucleotides are TGCAGCGTTGAAGATCAATACAGGGACTATGGCTACACCTTC. This chain joins TRBV29-1 and TRBJ1-2, with D perhaps matching TRBD1 (6 bases). The germline V gene has CDR1 SQVTM and CDR2 ANQGSEA. V was shortened by 0 bases and J by 3 bases, with 11 bases between the two germline ends. This CDR3 is 14 amino acids long.

This sequence joins TRBV27 and TRBJ1-3, with D perhaps TRBD1 (5 bases). There are 15 residues in the CDR3. With 5 bases removed from V and 4 bases from J, the gap between germline ends came to 15 bases. The germline gives CDR1 MNHEY, CDR2 SMNVEV (reference sequence). DNA of the CDR3: TGTGCCAGCAGTCCCCGGCGGGGGTCGGGAAACACCATATATTTT. Translated, it gives CASSPRRGSGNTIYF.

J is TRBJ1-4 and V is TRBV11-3, with D unresolved. V gave up 3 bases and J gave up 5 bases, with 13 bases separating them. The CDR3 totals 15 residues. Germline V gene data show CDR1 as SGHNT and CDR2 as YENEEA. The CDR3 protein is CASSFFEGINEKLFF. In nucleotides, the CDR3 is TGTGCCAGCAGCTTTTTTGAGGGAATAAATGAAAAACTGTTTTTT.

Written as DNA, the CDR3 is TGTGCCAGCAGTGAGGTACAGGGGTTCGGCAATGAGCAGTTCTTC. The encoded protein is CASSEVQGFGNEQFF. The chain is built from TRBV6-1 and TRBJ2-1; 7 bases line up with TRBD1. Germline V lookup: CDR1 MNHNS, CDR2 SASEGT. The CDR3 spans 15 residues. After removal of 3 bases from V and 6 bases from J, the junction contained 8 bases not matched to a gene.

This chain connects TRBV30 to TRBJ2-7, with TRBD2 as a possible D gene (6 bases). The length of the CDR3 is 13 residues. Germline values: CDR1 GTSNPN, CDR2 SVGIG (reference sequence). Trimming stripped 4 bases from V and 2 bases from J, with 12 bases between. DNA of the CDR3: TGTGCCTGGAATATGGGACTTGCCTACGAGCAGTACTTC. Amino acid sequence: CAWNMGLAYEQYF. Drawing the rest from reference TRBV30 and TRBJ2-7, the complete variable domain is SQTIHQWPATLVQPVGSPLSLECTVEGTSNPNLYWYRQAAGRGLQLLFYSVGIGQISSEVPQNLSASRPQDRQFILSSKKLLLSDSGFYLCAWNMGLAYEQYFGPGTRLTVT.

This clone was seen more than once but under ten times. The rearrangement uses TRBV2 and TRBJ2-3, with 7 positions matching TRBD1. Germline-derived CDR1 and CDR2 are SNHLY and FYNNEI. Losses at the gene ends were 9 bases for V and 0 bases for J; bases not matched to a gene: 6. The CDR3 covers 14 residues. CDR3 bases: TGTGCCAGGAACAGGGGCCTCAGCACAGATACGCAGTATTTT. This encodes CARNRGLSTDTQYF.

This chain links TRBV2 with TRBJ2-7; tentatively, D is TRBD2 (5 bases). This CDR3 contains 15 residues. V was clipped by 7 bases and J by 3 bases, with 19 bases between them. Germline V CDR1 and CDR2: SNHLY, FYNNEI. The DNA of the CDR3 is TGTGCCAGCATCCCAGGTCCGGGGTCAGGCTACGAGCAGTACTTC. Its translation: CASIPGPGSGYEQYF. Combining the CDR3 with reference TRBV2 and TRBJ2-7 gives the whole variable domain EPEVTQTPSHQVTQMGQEVILRCVPISNHLYFYWYRQILGQKVEFLVSFYNNEISEKSEIFDDQFSVERPDGSNFTLKIRSTKLEDSAMYFCASIPGPGSGYEQYFGPGTRLTVT.

A few counts support this clone. V usage is TRBV7-7 and J usage is TRBJ2-2; 9 nucleotides line up with TRBD1. Trimming removed 1 base from V and 4 bases from J; junction bases left unmatched: 7. There are 17 residues in the CDR3. Per the germline V gene, CDR1 is SSHAT and CDR2 is FNYEAQ (reference sequence). The CDR3 region has the DNA TGTGCCAGCAGCTTAGGGGTACAGGGGGCCGGCACCGGGGAGCTGTTTTTT. Its protein is CASSLGVQGAGTGELFF.

The chain employs TRBV11-2 and TRBJ1-2, with TRBD1 matching 8 bases. This CDR3 has 15 amino acids. The trim removed 4 bases at V and 8 bases at J, leaving 12 bases unmatched. Germline V gene lookup returns CDR1 SGHAT and CDR2 FQNNGV. CDR3 amino acids: CASSSTGGTDWGYTF. The CDR3 nucleotides read TGTGCCAGCAGCTCCACAGGGGGGACTGACTGGGGCTACACCTTC.

Note on this clone: Compared with germline, one end of the junction differs, possibly owing to a read error. The chain employs TRBV27 and TRBJ1-1, with 8 bases lining up with TRBD1. The CDR3 consists of 16 residues. The germline V gene encodes CDR1 MNHEY and CDR2 SMNVEV (reference sequence). CDR3 protein: CASSSVRTGLKTEAFF. In DNA form, the CDR3 reads TGTGCCAGCAGTTCCGTTCGGACAGGGTTGAAGACTGAAGCTTTCTTT.

This sequence joins TRBV4-3 and TRBJ2-1; D may be TRBD1 (6 bases). The V end was cut by 5 bases, the J end by 9 bases, with 14 bases between. CDR1 and CDR2 (germline): LGHNA, YSLEER. The CDR3 runs to 13 residues. CDR3 DNA: TGCGCCAGCAGCACGATGGGGGCAGGTGAGCAGTTCTTC. This encodes CASSTMGAGEQFF.

This chain links TRBV4-2 with TRBJ2-7, with a tentative D call TRBD1 (6 bases). V lost 0 bases and J 1 base, leaving 10 bases between the germline ends. The V gene's germline CDR1 is LGHNA and CDR2 YNFKEQ. This CDR3 spans 15 amino acids. DNA for the CDR3: TGTGCCAGCAGCCAAGACGGCAGGGGATCCTACGAGCAGTACTTC. Protein: CASSQDGRGSYEQYF.

The chain has TRBV27 and TRBJ1-3; D is uncertain. Germline V gene lookup returns CDR1 MNHEY and CDR2 SMNVEV (reference sequence). CDR3 length: 11 amino acids. Between the trimmed V and J ends, which lost 8 bases and 0 bases, there was a span of 2 bases. CDR3 loop: CASRSGNTIYF. The CDR3 region has the DNA TGTGCCAGCCGCTCTGGAAACACCATATATTTT.

This chain connects TRBV6-1 to TRBJ1-5; the match to TRBD1 covers 7 bases. Germline trimming cut 9 bases from V and 0 bases from J; bases unmatched to any gene: 5. Germline V gene data show CDR1 as MNHNS and CDR2 as SASEGT. The length of the CDR3 is 14 residues. As DNA, the CDR3 is TGTGCCAGTTTAAGGGGGCTTAGCAATCAGCCCCAGCATTTT. Translating gives CASLRGLSNQPQHF.

The rearrangement joins TRBV15 to TRBJ1-1; maybe TRBD1 (5 bases). The length of the CDR3 is 15 residues. Deletions cut 0 bases from V and 4 bases from J, with 12 bases between. Germline V gene lookup returns CDR1 LNHNV and CDR2 YYDKDF (reference sequence). The CDR3 sequence is CATSRDREGSTEAFF. The CDR3 DNA sequence: TGTGCCACCAGCAGAGACAGGGAGGGAAGCACTGAAGCTTTCTTT.

The V call is TRBV6-1, the J call TRBJ2-7; perhaps TRBD1 as D (5 bases). CDR3 length: 13 residues. Trimming pared 11 bases from V and 2 bases from J, leaving 16 bases between. CDR1 and CDR2 from the germline V gene are MNHNS and SASEGT. The CDR3 spells CAGQKDGPYEQYF. CDR3 nucleotide sequence: TGTGCCGGACAAAAGGACGGACCCTACGAGCAGTACTTC.

V and J are TRBV2 and TRBJ2-7; 7 bases match TRBD2. Germline values: CDR1 SNHLY, CDR2 FYNNEI. CDR3 length: 14 residues. J lost 6 bases, V lost 1 base, and 6 bases had no gene match. CDR3 protein: CASSEGTRGAEQYF. The CDR3 region has the DNA TGTGCCAGCAGTGAAGGGACTAGAGGAGCCGAGCAGTACTTC.